The present TCR beta chain was sequenced within a study of beta chain features in type 1 diabetes. Findings and limits, study-wide: VDJ junctions in type 1 diabetes patients carried more deletions and fewer insertions. Amplification by PCR could prefer shorter templates, with the same effect in patients and controls.

In regard to this clone: Its matching antigen is unknown.

Germline V gives CDR1 SGHNT, CDR2 YYREEE (reference sequence). The CDR3 spans 16 residues. J gave up 6 bases and V 4 bases, and 5 bases lay outside the gene matches. The authors reverse transcribed all of the isolated RNA, so sequencing captured expressed TCRB transcripts. The assay was immunoSEQ multiplex PCR, and TCRdb's table has in-frame clones only and misses some. The sample contains 330,000 or so clones, around 20% of which appear only once. V usage is TRBV5-4 and J usage is TRBJ2-2; TRBD2 aligns across 14 bases. Sequencing was carried out using naive CD4+ T cells from blood. The clonotype was recovered from a young woman in good health. CDR3 region: CASSPGLAGGPGELFF. The CDR3 nucleotides are TGTGCCAGCAGCCCAGGACTAGCGGGGGGTCCCGGGGAGCTGTTTTTT.